This T cell receptor (beta chain) is from a study of control samples from healthy donors and cancer patients. Produced via immunoSEQ multiplex PCR; TCRdb's table is partial and in-frame only. Counted here are under 30,000 clones, approximately 85% occurring once; the ten biggest clones make up less than 8%. Trimming took 2 bases from V and 1 from J, leaving 4 bases between them. The CDR3 is 13 residues long. Germline CDR1 is MNHEY and CDR2 is SMNVEV (reference sequence). The source of this sequence is a woman in her sixties or seventies with head and neck cancer. This sequence joins TRBV27 and TRBJ2-3; D gene uncertain. The source material was PBMCs. CDR3: CASSLRGTDTQYF. The CDR3 region has the DNA TGTGCCAGCAGTTTAAGGGGCACAGATACGCAGTATTTT.